The rows below give T cell receptor beta chains drawn from one sample of a study of T-cell memory formation after mild COVID-19. MiXCR, run by TCRdb on the 5' RACE reads, gives a single entry per CDR3 protein. The sample has roughly 250,000 distinct CDR3 sequences, 16% seen once; the top ten hold around 21%. What was sequenced was PBMCs or a T cell subset sorted from them (not recorded which). Source of these receptors: a young man who had mild COVID-19 (a few samples of this study predate the infection). Cell type and time point are not known. Both conserved end residues are part of each CDR3. The D gene is left open where the match is weak. Clone sizes are given selectively: once, few, many, or a class where the clone is expanded.

CDR3aa: CASSQDRQGNTEAFF
CDR3nt: TGTGCCAGCAGCCAAGACCGTCAGGGGAACACTGAAGCTTTCTTT
abundance: NA
v_gene: TRBV4-2
d_gene: NA
j_gene: TRBJ1-1

CDR3aa: CATSRDAGGSTGELFF
CDR3nt: TGTGCCACCAGCAGAGATGCGGGGGGCAGCACCGGGGAGCTGTTTTTT
abundance: NA
v_gene: TRBV15
d_gene: TRBD2
j_gene: TRBJ2-2

CDR3aa: CASSSGAAQPDTQYF
CDR3nt: TGTGCCAGCAGTTCCGGGGCGGCGCAGCCAGATACGCAGTATTTT
abundance: NA
v_gene: TRBV28
d_gene: NA
j_gene: TRBJ2-3

CDR3aa: CASGEIKADTQYF
CDR3nt: TGCGCCAGCGGGGAGATCAAGGCAGATACGCAGTATTTT
abundance: few
v_gene: TRBV5-1
d_gene: NA
j_gene: TRBJ2-3

CDR3aa: CASSFGPGLSDGKNIQYF
CDR3nt: TGTGCCAGCAGTTTCGGACCGGGGCTGAGCGATGGCAAAAACATTCAGTACTTC
abundance: few
v_gene: TRBV12-3/TRBV12-4
d_gene: NA
j_gene: TRBJ2-4

CDR3aa: CAISATDGTGNTIYF
CDR3nt: TGTGCCATCAGTGCCACTGATGGGACTGGAAACACCATATATTTT
abundance: NA
v_gene: TRBV10-3
d_gene: NA
j_gene: TRBJ1-3

CDR3aa: CASSIALPGQGGSPLHF
CDR3nt: TGTGCCAGTAGTATAGCTCTTCCCGGACAGGGAGGGTCACCCCTCCACTTT
abundance: once
v_gene: TRBV19
d_gene: TRBD1
j_gene: TRBJ1-6

CDR3aa: CASSYSSRYSNQPQHF
CDR3nt: TGTGCCAGCAGTTACTCGTCCAGGTATAGCAATCAGCCCCAGCATTTT
abundance: many
v_gene: TRBV6-5
d_gene: NA
j_gene: TRBJ1-5

CDR3aa: CASSSGQGSEQFF
CDR3nt: TGTGCCAGCAGTTCGGGACAGGGAAGTGAGCAGTTCTTC
abundance: few
v_gene: TRBV6-5
d_gene: TRBD1
j_gene: TRBJ2-1

CDR3aa: CASSPRLAGDNEQFF
CDR3nt: TGTGCCAGCAGCCCCCGACTAGCGGGGGATAATGAGCAGTTCTTC
abundance: NA
v_gene: TRBV11-2
d_gene: TRBD2
j_gene: TRBJ2-1

CDR3aa: CASSGTTGWETQYF
CDR3nt: TGTGCCAGCAGCGGGACGACAGGGTGGGAGACCCAGTACTTC
abundance: NA
v_gene: TRBV7-9
d_gene: TRBD1
j_gene: TRBJ2-5

CDR3aa: CASSTRSRGSNQPQHF
CDR3nt: TGTGCCAGCAGTACCCGATCCAGGGGGAGCAATCAGCCCCAGCATTTT
abundance: NA
v_gene: TRBV12-3/TRBV12-4
d_gene: TRBD1
j_gene: TRBJ1-5

CDR3aa: CASSLGPGTRDQYF
CDR3nt: TGTGCCAGCAGCTTAGGTCCGGGGACCAGGGACCAGTACTTC
abundance: NA
v_gene: TRBV11-2
d_gene: NA
j_gene: TRBJ2-5

CDR3aa: CSANQLAPGQSSYEQYF
CDR3nt: TGCAGTGCTAACCAGCTTGCTCCGGGACAGTCATCCTACGAGCAGTACTTC
abundance: NA
v_gene: TRBV20-1
d_gene: TRBD1
j_gene: TRBJ2-7

CDR3aa: CASSLPQGEETQYF
CDR3nt: TGCGCCAGCAGCTTGCCTCAGGGGGAAGAGACCCAGTACTTC
abundance: few
v_gene: TRBV5-1
d_gene: TRBD1
j_gene: TRBJ2-5

CDR3aa: CSAEPLADVLDTQYF
CDR3nt: TGCAGTGCTGAACCCTTGGCGGACGTCCTTGATACGCAGTATTTT
abundance: NA
v_gene: TRBV20-1
d_gene: NA
j_gene: TRBJ2-3

CDR3aa: CASSNRAGGITGELFF
CDR3nt: TGTGCCAGCAGCAATCGAGCGGGGGGGATCACCGGGGAGCTGTTTTTT
abundance: few
v_gene: TRBV7-9
d_gene: TRBD2
j_gene: TRBJ2-2

CDR3aa: CASSLLAGNTGELFF
CDR3nt: TGCGCCAGCAGCTTGTTAGCGGGGAACACCGGGGAGCTGTTTTTT
abundance: NA
v_gene: TRBV5-1
d_gene: TRBD2
j_gene: TRBJ2-2

CDR3aa: CASSLDPQRDRANEKLFF
CDR3nt: TGTGCCAGCAGCTTAGACCCACAGCGGGATAGAGCTAATGAAAAACTGTTTTTT
abundance: few
v_gene: TRBV7-2
d_gene: NA
j_gene: TRBJ1-4

CDR3aa: CASSPSGAMDTQYF
CDR3nt: TGTGCCAGCAGTCCTAGCGGGGCAATGGATACGCAGTATTTT
abundance: few
v_gene: TRBV12-3/TRBV12-4
d_gene: TRBD2
j_gene: TRBJ2-3

CDR3aa: CASGLPGLVHEQYF
CDR3nt: TGTGCTAGTGGTTTACCCGGACTAGTCCACGAGCAGTACTTC
abundance: NA
v_gene: TRBV12-5
d_gene: TRBD2
j_gene: TRBJ2-7

CDR3aa: CSARMGPPRQYF
CDR3nt: TGCAGTGCTAGGATGGGCCCACCACGGCAGTACTTC
abundance: few
v_gene: TRBV20-1
d_gene: NA
j_gene: TRBJ2-7

CDR3aa: CSARDPARGLDEAFF
CDR3nt: TGCAGTGCTAGAGACCCAGCAAGGGGGCTGGATGAAGCTTTCTTT
abundance: NA
v_gene: TRBV20-1
d_gene: TRBD1
j_gene: TRBJ1-1

CDR3aa: CSARGWSRKGNSYEQYF
CDR3nt: TGCAGTGCCAGAGGATGGTCCCGGAAGGGGAACTCCTACGAGCAGTACTTC
abundance: NA
v_gene: TRBV20-1
d_gene: NA
j_gene: TRBJ2-7

CDR3aa: CASSPGLVPYQETQYF
CDR3nt: TGTGCCAGCAGCCCCGGACTAGTACCGTACCAAGAGACCCAGTACTTC
abundance: many
v_gene: TRBV7-2
d_gene: TRBD2
j_gene: TRBJ2-5

CDR3aa: CASSYPSGGWGETQYF
CDR3nt: TGTGCCAGCAGTTACCCTTCCGGGGGCTGGGGAGAGACCCAGTACTTC
abundance: few
v_gene: TRBV6-6
d_gene: NA
j_gene: TRBJ2-5

CDR3aa: CSARDARGADTEAFF
CDR3nt: TGCAGTGCTAGAGACGCTCGTGGGGCCGACACTGAAGCTTTCTTT
abundance: few
v_gene: TRBV20-1
d_gene: NA
j_gene: TRBJ1-1

CDR3aa: CASSLAFGVGKNIQYF
CDR3nt: TGCGCCAGCAGCTTGGCCTTCGGGGTAGGCAAAAACATTCAGTACTTC
abundance: NA
v_gene: TRBV5-1
d_gene: NA
j_gene: TRBJ2-4

CDR3aa: CASSSEGANRNTIYF
CDR3nt: TGTGCCAGCAGCTCGGAGGGGGCGAATAGAAACACCATATATTTT
abundance: NA
v_gene: TRBV7-9
d_gene: TRBD1
j_gene: TRBJ1-3

CDR3aa: CASSQDRSSGAYQETQYF
CDR3nt: TGCGCCAGCAGCCAAGATCGGAGTAGCGGGGCCTATCAAGAGACCCAGTACTTC
abundance: few
v_gene: TRBV4-3
d_gene: TRBD2
j_gene: TRBJ2-5

CDR3aa: CASSLGPPGQGLETQYF
CDR3nt: TGTGCCAGCAGCTTAGGCCCTCCGGGACAGGGGCTGGAGACCCAGTACTTC
abundance: NA
v_gene: TRBV7-3
d_gene: TRBD1
j_gene: TRBJ2-5

CDR3aa: CASSFIEGFYGYTF
CDR3nt: TGTGCCAGCAGCTTTATTGAGGGGTTCTATGGCTACACCTTC
abundance: NA
v_gene: TRBV11-3
d_gene: NA
j_gene: TRBJ1-2

CDR3aa: CASSDSRGDTQYF
CDR3nt: TGTGCCAGCAGTGACTCAAGGGGAGATACGCAGTATTTT
abundance: NA
v_gene: TRBV6-4
d_gene: NA
j_gene: TRBJ2-3

CDR3aa: CASSPGGVSYNEQFF
CDR3nt: TGTGCCAGCTCACCGGGCGGGGTTTCCTACAATGAGCAGTTCTTC
abundance: few
v_gene: TRBV18
d_gene: NA
j_gene: TRBJ2-1

CDR3aa: CASSLIGGAKNIQYF
CDR3nt: TGTGCCAGCAGTTTAATAGGGGGCGCGAAAAACATTCAGTACTTC
abundance: few
v_gene: TRBV27
d_gene: TRBD1
j_gene: TRBJ2-4

CDR3aa: CASSQAAGTGNQPQHF
CDR3nt: TGCGCCAGCAGCCAAGCCGCCGGGACAGGGAATCAGCCCCAGCATTTT
abundance: few
v_gene: TRBV4-3
d_gene: TRBD1
j_gene: TRBJ1-5

CDR3aa: CASRRQAGELFF
CDR3nt: TGTGCCAGCAGGCGACAGGCCGGGGAGCTGTTTTTT
abundance: many
v_gene: TRBV7-9
d_gene: NA
j_gene: TRBJ2-2

CDR3aa: CASSLGTGDEQFF
CDR3nt: TGTGCCAGCAGCTTAGGTACCGGTGATGAGCAGTTCTTC
abundance: few
v_gene: TRBV7-9
d_gene: NA
j_gene: TRBJ2-1

CDR3aa: CASSWGPTGEQFF
CDR3nt: TGTGCCAGCAGTTGGGGTCCTACGGGGGAGCAGTTCTTC
abundance: NA
v_gene: TRBV12-3/TRBV12-4
d_gene: NA
j_gene: TRBJ2-1

CDR3aa: CASSLARGGSNYGYTF
CDR3nt: TGTGCCAGCAGCTTGGCCCGGGGAGGCTCAAACTATGGCTACACCTTC
abundance: few
v_gene: TRBV5-4
d_gene: NA
j_gene: TRBJ1-2

CDR3aa: CASSRDGGSYNSPLHF
CDR3nt: TGCGCCAGCAGCCGAGACGGCGGCTCCTATAATTCACCCCTCCACTTT
abundance: few
v_gene: TRBV4-1
d_gene: NA
j_gene: TRBJ1-6

CDR3aa: CASSRSGDNYEQYF
CDR3nt: TGCGCCAGCAGCCGTAGCGGGGACAACTACGAGCAGTACTTC
abundance: many
v_gene: TRBV5-1
d_gene: TRBD2
j_gene: TRBJ2-7

CDR3aa: CASSQQLGQGPGKLFF
CDR3nt: TGCGCCAGCAGCCAACAGCTAGGACAGGGGCCGGGAAAACTGTTTTTT
abundance: few
v_gene: TRBV4-3
d_gene: TRBD1
j_gene: TRBJ1-4

CDR3aa: CASSQMTGLAYEQYF
CDR3nt: TGTGCCAGCAGCCAGATGACAGGGCTCGCCTACGAGCAGTACTTC
abundance: NA
v_gene: TRBV4-2
d_gene: TRBD1
j_gene: TRBJ2-7

CDR3aa: CASGGPNTEAFF
CDR3nt: TGTGCCAGCGGAGGGCCGAACACTGAAGCTTTCTTT
abundance: NA
v_gene: TRBV25-1
d_gene: NA
j_gene: TRBJ1-1

CDR3aa: CSARGQFYEQYF
CDR3nt: TGCAGTGCTAGGGGACAGTTCTACGAGCAGTACTTC
abundance: few
v_gene: TRBV20-1
d_gene: TRBD1
j_gene: TRBJ2-7

CDR3aa: CASSSGQHNSPLHF
CDR3nt: TGTGCCAGCAGTTCGGGACAGCATAATTCACCCCTCCACTTT
abundance: NA
v_gene: TRBV28
d_gene: TRBD1
j_gene: TRBJ1-6

CDR3aa: CASSLPRVTDTQYF
CDR3nt: TGTGCCAGCAGCTTACCGCGGGTAACAGATACGCAGTATTTT
abundance: many
v_gene: TRBV7-9
d_gene: NA
j_gene: TRBJ2-3

CDR3aa: CASSLLVGDWENQYF
CDR3nt: TGTGCCAGCAGCTTACTGGTAGGAGATTGGGAGAACCAGTACTTC
abundance: NA
v_gene: TRBV7-6
d_gene: NA
j_gene: TRBJ2-5

CDR3aa: CASSSQSGQETQYF
CDR3nt: TGTGCCAGCAGCTCACAGTCGGGACAAGAGACCCAGTACTTC
abundance: few
v_gene: TRBV7-2
d_gene: NA
j_gene: TRBJ2-5

CDR3aa: CASSKGVDRTFNQPQHF
CDR3nt: TGTGCCAGCAGCAAGGGGGTGGACAGGACATTTAATCAGCCCCAGCATTTT
abundance: few
v_gene: TRBV11-2
d_gene: TRBD1
j_gene: TRBJ1-5

CDR3aa: CASSLDGRKLFF
CDR3nt: TGCGCCAGCAGCTTGGACGGGAGAAAACTGTTTTTT
abundance: few
v_gene: TRBV5-1
d_gene: NA
j_gene: TRBJ1-4

CDR3aa: CSAELGAYNEQFF
CDR3nt: TGCAGTGCCGAACTAGGGGCTTACAATGAGCAGTTCTTC
abundance: few
v_gene: TRBV20-1
d_gene: NA
j_gene: TRBJ2-1

CDR3aa: CASSPRDTGYGYTF
CDR3nt: TGTGCCAGCAGTCCTCGGGATACAGGTTATGGCTACACCTTC
abundance: NA
v_gene: TRBV28
d_gene: NA
j_gene: TRBJ1-2